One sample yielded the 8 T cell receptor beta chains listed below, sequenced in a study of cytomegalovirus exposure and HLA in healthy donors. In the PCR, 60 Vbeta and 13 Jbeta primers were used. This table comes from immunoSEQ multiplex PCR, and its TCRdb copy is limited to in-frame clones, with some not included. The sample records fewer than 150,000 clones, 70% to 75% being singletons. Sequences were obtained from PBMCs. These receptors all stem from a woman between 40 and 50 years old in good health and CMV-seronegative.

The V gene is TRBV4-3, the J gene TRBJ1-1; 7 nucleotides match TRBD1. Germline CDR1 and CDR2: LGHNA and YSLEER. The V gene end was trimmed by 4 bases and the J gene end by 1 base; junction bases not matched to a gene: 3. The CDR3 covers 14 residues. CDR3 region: CASSLGQENTEAFF. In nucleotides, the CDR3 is TGCGCCAGCAGCCTAGGACAGGAGAACACTGAAGCTTTCTTT.

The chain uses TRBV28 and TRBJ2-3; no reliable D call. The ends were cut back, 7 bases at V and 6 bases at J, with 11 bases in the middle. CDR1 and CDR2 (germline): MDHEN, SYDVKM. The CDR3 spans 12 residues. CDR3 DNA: TGTGCCAGCACCCTAACCGGGGATACGCAGTATTTT. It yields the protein CASTLTGDTQYF.

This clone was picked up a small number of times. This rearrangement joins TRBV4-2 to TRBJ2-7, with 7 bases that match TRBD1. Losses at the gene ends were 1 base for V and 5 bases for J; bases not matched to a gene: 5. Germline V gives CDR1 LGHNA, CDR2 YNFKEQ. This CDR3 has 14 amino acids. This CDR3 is CASSQVTGTDEQYF. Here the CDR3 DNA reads TGTGCCAGCAGCCAAGTGACAGGGACCGACGAGCAGTACTTC.

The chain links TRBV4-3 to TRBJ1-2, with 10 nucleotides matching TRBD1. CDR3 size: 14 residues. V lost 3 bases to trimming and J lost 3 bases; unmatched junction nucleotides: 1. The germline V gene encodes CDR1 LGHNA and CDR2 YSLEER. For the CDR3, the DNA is TGCGCCAGCAGCCATGGACAGGGGGACTATGGCTACACCTTC. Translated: CASSHGQGDYGYTF.

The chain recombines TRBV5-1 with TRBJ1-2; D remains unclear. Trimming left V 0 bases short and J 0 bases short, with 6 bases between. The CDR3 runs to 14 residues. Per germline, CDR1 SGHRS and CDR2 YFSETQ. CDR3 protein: CASSLAGANYGYTF. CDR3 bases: TGCGCCAGCAGCTTGGCCGGAGCTAACTATGGCTACACCTTC.

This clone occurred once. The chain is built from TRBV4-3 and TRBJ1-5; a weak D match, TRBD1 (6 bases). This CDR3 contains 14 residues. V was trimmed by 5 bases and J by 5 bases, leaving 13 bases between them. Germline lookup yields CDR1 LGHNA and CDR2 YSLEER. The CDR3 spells CASSYGQIDQPQHF. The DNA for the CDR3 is TGCGCCAGCAGCTACGGACAGATTGATCAGCCCCAGCATTTT.

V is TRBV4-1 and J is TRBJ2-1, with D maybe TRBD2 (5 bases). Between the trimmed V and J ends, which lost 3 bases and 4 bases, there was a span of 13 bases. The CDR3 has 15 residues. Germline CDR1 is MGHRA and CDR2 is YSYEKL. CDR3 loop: CASSQDPRTYNEQFF. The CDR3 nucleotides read TGCGCCAGCAGCCAGGACCCGAGGACTTACAATGAGCAGTTCTTC.

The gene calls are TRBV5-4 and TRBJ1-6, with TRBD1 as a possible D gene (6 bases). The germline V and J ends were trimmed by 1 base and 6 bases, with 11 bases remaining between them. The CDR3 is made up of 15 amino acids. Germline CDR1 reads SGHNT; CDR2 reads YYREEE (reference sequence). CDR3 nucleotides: TGTGCCAGCAGCTTGCAGGGGCGCGGTAATTCACCCCTCCACTTT. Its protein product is CASSLQGRGNSPLHF.